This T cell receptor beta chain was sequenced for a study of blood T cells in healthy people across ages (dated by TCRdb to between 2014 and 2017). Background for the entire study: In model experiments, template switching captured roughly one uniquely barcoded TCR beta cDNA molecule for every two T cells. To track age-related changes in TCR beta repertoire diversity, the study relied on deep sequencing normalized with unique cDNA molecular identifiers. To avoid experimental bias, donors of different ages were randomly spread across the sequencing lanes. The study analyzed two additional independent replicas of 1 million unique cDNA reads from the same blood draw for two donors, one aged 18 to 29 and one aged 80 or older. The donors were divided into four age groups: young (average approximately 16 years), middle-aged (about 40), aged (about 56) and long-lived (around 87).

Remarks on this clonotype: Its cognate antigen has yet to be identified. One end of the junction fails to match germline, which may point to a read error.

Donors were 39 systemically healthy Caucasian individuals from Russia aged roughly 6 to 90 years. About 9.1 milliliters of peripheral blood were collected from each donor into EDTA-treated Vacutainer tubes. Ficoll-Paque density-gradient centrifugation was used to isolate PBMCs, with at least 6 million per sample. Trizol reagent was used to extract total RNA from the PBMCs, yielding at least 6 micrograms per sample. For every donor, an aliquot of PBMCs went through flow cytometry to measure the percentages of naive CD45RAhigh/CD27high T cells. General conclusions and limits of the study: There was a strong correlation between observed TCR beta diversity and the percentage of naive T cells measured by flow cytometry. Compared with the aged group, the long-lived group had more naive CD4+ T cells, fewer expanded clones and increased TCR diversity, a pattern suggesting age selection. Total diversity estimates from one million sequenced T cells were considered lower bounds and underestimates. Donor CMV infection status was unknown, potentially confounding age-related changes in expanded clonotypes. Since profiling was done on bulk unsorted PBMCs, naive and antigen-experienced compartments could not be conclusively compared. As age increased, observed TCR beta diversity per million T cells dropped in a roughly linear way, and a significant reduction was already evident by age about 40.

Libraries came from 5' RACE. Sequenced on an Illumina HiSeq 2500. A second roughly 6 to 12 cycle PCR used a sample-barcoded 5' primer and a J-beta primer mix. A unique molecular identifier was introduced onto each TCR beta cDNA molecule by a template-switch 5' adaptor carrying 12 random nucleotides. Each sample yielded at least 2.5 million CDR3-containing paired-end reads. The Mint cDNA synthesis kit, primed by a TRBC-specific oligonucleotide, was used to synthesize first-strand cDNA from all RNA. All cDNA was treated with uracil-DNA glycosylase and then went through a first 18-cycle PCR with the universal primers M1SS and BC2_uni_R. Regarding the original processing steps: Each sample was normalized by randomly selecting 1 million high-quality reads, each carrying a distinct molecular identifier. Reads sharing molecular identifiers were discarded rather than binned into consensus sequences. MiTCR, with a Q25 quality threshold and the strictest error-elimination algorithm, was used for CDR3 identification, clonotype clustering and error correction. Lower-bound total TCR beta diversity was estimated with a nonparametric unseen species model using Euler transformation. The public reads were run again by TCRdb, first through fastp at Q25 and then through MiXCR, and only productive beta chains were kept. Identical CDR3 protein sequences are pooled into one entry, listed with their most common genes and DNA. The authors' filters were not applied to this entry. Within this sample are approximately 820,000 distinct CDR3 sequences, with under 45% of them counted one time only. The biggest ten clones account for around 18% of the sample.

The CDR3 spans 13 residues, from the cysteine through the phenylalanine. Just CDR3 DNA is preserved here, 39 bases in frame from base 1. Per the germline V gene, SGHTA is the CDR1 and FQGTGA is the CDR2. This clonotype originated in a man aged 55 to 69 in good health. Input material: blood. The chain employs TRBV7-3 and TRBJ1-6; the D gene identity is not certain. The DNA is TGTGCCAACAGCTTAAAGTTGAACTCACCCCTCCACTTT. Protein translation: CANSLKLNSPLHF.